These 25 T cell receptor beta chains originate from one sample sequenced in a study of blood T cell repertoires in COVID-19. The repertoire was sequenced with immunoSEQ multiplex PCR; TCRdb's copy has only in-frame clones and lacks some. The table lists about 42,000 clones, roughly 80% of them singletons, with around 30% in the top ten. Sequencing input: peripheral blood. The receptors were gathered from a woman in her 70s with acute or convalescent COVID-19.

The CDR3 sequence is CASRLAGGSDTQYF. CDR3 sequence (DNA): TGTGCCAGCAGATTAGCGGGAGGGTCAGATACGCAGTATTTT. V is TRBV28 and J is TRBJ2-3; 11 bases agree with TRBD2. Germline CDR1 is MDHEN and CDR2 is SYDVKM. The V gene end was trimmed by 6 bases and the J gene end by 4 bases; junction bases not matched to a gene: 3. This CDR3 is built from 14 residues.

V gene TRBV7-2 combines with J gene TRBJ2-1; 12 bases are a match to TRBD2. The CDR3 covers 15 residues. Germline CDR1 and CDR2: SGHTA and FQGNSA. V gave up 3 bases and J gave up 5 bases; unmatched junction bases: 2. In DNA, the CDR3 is TGTGCCAGCAGCTTCACTAGCGGGGGGAACAATGAGCAGTTCTTC. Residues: CASSFTSGGNNEQFF.

The CDR3 is CASSFGQGRETQYF. In DNA, the CDR3 is TGCGCCAGCAGTTTTGGACAGGGGAGAGAGACCCAGTACTTC. V usage is TRBV5-1 and J usage is TRBJ2-5; 9 positions agree with TRBD1. Per germline, CDR1 SGHRS and CDR2 YFSETQ. V shed 5 bases and J 4 bases; nucleotides not matched to a gene: 6. The CDR3 spans 14 residues.

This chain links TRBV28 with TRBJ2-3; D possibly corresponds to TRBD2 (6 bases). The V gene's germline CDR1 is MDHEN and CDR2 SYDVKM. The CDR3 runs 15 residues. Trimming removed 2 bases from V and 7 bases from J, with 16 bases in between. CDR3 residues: CASSLIRVSGYTQYF. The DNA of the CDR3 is TGTGCCAGCAGTTTAATCAGGGTGAGCGGGTATACGCAGTATTTT.

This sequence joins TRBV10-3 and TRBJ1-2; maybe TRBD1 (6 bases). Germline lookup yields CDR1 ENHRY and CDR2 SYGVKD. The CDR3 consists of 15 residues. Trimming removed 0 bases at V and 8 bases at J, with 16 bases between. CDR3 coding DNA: TGTGCCATCAGTGAGTCGACAGGAACTCTATGGGGCTACACCTTC. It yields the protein CAISESTGTLWGYTF.

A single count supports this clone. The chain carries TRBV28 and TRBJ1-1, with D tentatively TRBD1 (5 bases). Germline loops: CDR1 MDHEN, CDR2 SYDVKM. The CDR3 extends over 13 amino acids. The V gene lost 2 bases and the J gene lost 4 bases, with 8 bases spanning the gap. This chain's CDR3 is CASSLEGATEAFF. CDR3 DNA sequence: TGTGCCAGCAGTTTAGAAGGGGCCACTGAAGCTTTCTTT.

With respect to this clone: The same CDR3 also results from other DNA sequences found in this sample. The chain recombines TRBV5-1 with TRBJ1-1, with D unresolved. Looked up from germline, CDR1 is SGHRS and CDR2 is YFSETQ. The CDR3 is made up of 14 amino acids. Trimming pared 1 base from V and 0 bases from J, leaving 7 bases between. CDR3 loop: CASSLNSMNTEAFF. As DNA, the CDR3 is TGCGCCAGCAGCTTGAACAGTATGAACACTGAAGCTTTCTTT.

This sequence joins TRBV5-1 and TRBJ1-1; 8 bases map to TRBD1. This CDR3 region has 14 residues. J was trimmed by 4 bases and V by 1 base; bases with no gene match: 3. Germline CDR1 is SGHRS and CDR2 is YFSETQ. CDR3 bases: TGCGCCAGCAGCTTGCAGGGGGCATTCACTGAAGCTTTCTTT. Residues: CASSLQGAFTEAFF.

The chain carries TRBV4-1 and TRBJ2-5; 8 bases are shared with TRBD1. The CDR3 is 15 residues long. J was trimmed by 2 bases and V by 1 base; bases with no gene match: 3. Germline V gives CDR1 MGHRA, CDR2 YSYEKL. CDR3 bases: TGCGCCAGCAGCCAAGCCTGGGACAGGCAAGAGACCCAGTACTTC. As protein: CASSQAWDRQETQYF.

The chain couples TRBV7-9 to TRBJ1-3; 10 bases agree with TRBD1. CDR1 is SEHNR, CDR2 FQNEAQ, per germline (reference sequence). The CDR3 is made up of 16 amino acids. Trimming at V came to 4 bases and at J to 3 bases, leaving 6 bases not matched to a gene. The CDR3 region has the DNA TGTGCCAGCAGCTCGGGGACAGGGGCCCGTGGAAACACCATATATTTT. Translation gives CASSSGTGARGNTIYF.

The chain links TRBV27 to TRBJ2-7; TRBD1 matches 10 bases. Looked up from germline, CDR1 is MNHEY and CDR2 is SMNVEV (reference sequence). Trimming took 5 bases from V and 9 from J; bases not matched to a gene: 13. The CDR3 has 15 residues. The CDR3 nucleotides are TGTGCCAGCAGTATCTTGGACAGGGGGGGAACTTCGCAGTACTTC. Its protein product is CASSILDRGGTSQYF.

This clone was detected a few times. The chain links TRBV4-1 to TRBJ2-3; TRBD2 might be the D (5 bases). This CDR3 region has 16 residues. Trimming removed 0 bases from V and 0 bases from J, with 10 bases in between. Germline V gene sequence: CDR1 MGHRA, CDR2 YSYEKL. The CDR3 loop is CASSQDPGTSTDTQYF. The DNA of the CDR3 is TGCGCCAGCAGCCAAGATCCGGGAACTAGCACAGATACGCAGTATTTT.

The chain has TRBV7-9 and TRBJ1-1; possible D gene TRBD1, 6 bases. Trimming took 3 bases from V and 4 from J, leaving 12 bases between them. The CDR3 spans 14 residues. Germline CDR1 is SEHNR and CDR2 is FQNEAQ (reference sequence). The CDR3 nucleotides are TGTGCCAGCAGCTTTACAGGGAGCCCCACTGAAGCTTTCTTT. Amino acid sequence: CASSFTGSPTEAFF.

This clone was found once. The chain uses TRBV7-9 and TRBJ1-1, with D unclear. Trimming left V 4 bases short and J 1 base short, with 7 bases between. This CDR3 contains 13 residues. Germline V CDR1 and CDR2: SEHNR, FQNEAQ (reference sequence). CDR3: CASSSRWNTEAFF. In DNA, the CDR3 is TGTGCCAGCAGCTCCAGATGGAACACTGAAGCTTTCTTT.

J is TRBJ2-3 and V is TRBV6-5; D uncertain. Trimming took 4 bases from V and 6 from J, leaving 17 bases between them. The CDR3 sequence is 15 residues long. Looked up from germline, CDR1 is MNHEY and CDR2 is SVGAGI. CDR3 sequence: CASSLNRQRLDTQYF. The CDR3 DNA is TGTGCCAGCAGTTTGAATAGGCAGAGGCTGGATACGCAGTATTTT.

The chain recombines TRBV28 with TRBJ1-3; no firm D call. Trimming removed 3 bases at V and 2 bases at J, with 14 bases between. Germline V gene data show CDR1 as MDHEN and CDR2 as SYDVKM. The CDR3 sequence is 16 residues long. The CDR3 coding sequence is TGTGCCAGCAGTTTCGAACTCTCTCCACCTGGAAACACCATATATTTT. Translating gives CASSFELSPPGNTIYF.

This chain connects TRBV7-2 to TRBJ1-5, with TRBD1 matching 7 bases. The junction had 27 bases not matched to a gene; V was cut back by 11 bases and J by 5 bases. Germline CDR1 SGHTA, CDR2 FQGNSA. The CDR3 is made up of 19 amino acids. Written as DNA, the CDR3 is TGTGCCCACCTAAATCCGGGACAGTCGAGCTCACCTAATCATCAGCCCCAGCATTTT. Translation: CAHLNPGQSSSPNHQPQHF.

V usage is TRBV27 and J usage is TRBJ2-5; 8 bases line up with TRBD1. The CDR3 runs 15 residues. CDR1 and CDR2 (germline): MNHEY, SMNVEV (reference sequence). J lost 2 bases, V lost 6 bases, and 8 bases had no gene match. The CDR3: CASRSQGAGQETQYF. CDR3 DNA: TGTGCCAGCAGATCTCAGGGGGCTGGGCAAGAGACCCAGTACTTC.

This CDR3 reads CASNLQGRPTNYGYTF. The CDR3 DNA reads TGTGCCAGCAATTTACAGGGGCGGCCTACTAACTATGGCTACACCTTC. The V gene is TRBV2, the J gene TRBJ1-2, with TRBD1 identical over 7 bases. Trimming removed 7 bases from V and 0 bases from J; junction bases left unmatched: 11. CDR1 is SNHLY, CDR2 FYNNEI, per germline. The CDR3 is made up of 16 amino acids. Full variable domain (rest looked up from reference TRBV2 and TRBJ1-2): EPEVTQTPSHQVTQMGQEVILRCVPISNHLYFYWYRQILGQKVEFLVSFYNNEISEKSEIFDDQFSVERPDGSNFTLKIRSTKLEDSAMYFCASNLQGRPTNYGYTFGSGTRLTVV.

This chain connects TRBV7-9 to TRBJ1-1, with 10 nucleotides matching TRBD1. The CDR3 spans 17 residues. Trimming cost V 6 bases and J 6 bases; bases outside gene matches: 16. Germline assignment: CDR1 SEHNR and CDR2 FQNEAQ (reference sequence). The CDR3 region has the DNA TGTGCCAGCAGTCTTAACACCCACCGGGACAGGGGTGCTGAAGCTTTCTTT. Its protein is CASSLNTHRDRGAEAFF.

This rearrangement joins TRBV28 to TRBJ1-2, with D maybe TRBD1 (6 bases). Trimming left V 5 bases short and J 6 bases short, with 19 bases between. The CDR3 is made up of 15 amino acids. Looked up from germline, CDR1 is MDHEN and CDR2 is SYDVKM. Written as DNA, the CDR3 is TGTGCCAGCAGTCCTCCGTCGGGGGGCAGCCATGGCTACACCTTC. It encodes CASSPPSGGSHGYTF.

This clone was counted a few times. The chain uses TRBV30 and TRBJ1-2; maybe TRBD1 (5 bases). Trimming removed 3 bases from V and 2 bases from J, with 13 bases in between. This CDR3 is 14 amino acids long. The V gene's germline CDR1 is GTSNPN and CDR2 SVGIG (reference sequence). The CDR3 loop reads CAWRWARTNYGYTF. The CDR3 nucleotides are TGTGCCTGGAGATGGGCCAGGACAAACTATGGCTACACCTTC.

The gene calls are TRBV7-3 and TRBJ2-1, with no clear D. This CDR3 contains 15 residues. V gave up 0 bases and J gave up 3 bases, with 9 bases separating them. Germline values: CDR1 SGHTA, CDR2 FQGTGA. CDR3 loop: CASSLTSLSYNEQFF. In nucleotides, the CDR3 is TGTGCCAGCAGCTTAACAAGCCTTAGCTACAATGAGCAGTTCTTC.

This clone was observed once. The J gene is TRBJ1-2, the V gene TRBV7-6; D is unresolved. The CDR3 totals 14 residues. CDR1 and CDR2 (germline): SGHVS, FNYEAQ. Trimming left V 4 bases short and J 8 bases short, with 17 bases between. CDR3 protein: CASSSAGGFWGYTF. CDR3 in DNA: TGTGCCAGCAGCTCGGCGGGTGGGTTCTGGGGCTACACCTTC.

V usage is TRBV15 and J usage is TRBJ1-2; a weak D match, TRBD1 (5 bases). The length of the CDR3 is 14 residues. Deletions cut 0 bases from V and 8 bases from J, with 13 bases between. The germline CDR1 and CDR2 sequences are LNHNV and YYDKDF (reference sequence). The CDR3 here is CATSRDGGRVGYTF. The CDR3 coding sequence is TGTGCCACCAGCAGAGATGGGGGGAGGGTCGGCTACACCTTC. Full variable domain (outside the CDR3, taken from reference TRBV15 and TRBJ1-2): DAMVIQNPRYQVTQFGKPVTLSCSQTLNHNVMYWYQQKSSQAPKLLFHYYDKDFNNEADTPDNFQSRRPNTSFCFLDIRSPGLGDTAMYLCATSRDGGRVGYTFGSGTRLTVV.